A selection of T cell receptor beta chains follows, all from one sample in a study of cytomegalovirus exposure and HLA in healthy donors. The repertoire was sequenced with immunoSEQ multiplex PCR; TCRdb's copy has only in-frame clones and lacks some. The top ten clones hold approximately 6.5% of a sample with over 200,000 clones, about 80% of them seen once. The material sequenced was PBMCs. These receptors all stem from a man between 35 and 55 years old in good health and CMV-seropositive. Both conserved end residues are part of each CDR3. D genes are given only for firm matches. Not all rows give a size; the values are once, few, many and, for expanded clones, a class.

CDR3aa,CDR3nt,v_gene,d_gene,abundance,j_gene
CASSLGTTEQFF,TGTGCCAGCAGCCTCGGGACTACAGAGCAGTTCTTC,TRBV4-2,TRBD2,-,TRBJ2-1
CASSGDRGEVGTIYF,TGTGCCAGCAGCGGAGACAGGGGCGAGGTCGGCACCATATATTTT,TRBV9,TRBD1,-,TRBJ1-3
CASGLVPQRLAGVEWLANEQFF,TGTGCTAGTGGTTTGGTACCACAACGACTAGCGGGAGTAGAGTGGTTGGCCAATGAGCAGTTCTTC,TRBV12-5,TRBD2,-,TRBJ2-1
CATSRGTIGVSYEQYF,TGTGCCACCAGCAGAGGCACTATCGGAGTATCCTACGAGCAGTACTTC,TRBV15,-,-,TRBJ2-7
CATSRDLGEGGYTF,TGTGCCACCAGCAGAGATCTGGGAGAAGGCGGCTACACCTTC,TRBV15,-,-,TRBJ1-2
CATSTDGTGMSGANVLTF,TGTGCCACCAGCACGGACGGGACTGGTATGTCTGGGGCCAACGTCCTGACTTTC,TRBV15,-,-,TRBJ2-6
CAWSAGGWAGDTQYF,TGTGCCTGGAGTGCAGGGGGCTGGGCGGGAGATACGCAGTATTTT,TRBV30,TRBD1,-,TRBJ2-3
CASSHPLGLNNEQFF,TGCGCCAGCAGCCACCCCTTAGGACTAAACAATGAGCAGTTCTTC,TRBV4-1,-,few,TRBJ2-1
CASSPGSSYNEQFF,TGTGCCAGCAGCCCCGGGAGCTCCTACAATGAGCAGTTCTTC,TRBV4-2,-,-,TRBJ2-1
CASSPGLAAQETQYF,TGTGCCAGCAGCCCGGGACTAGCGGCCCAAGAGACCCAGTACTTC,TRBV7-9,TRBD2,once,TRBJ2-5
CASSFRSQETQYF,TGTGCCAGCAGTTTCCGGAGCCAAGAGACCCAGTACTTC,TRBV27,-,-,TRBJ2-5
CASSIGTSGSLETQYF,TGTGCCAGTAGTATTGGGACTAGCGGGAGTCTGGAGACCCAGTACTTC,TRBV19,TRBD2,-,TRBJ2-5
CASSLVVGGGSGANVLTF,TGTGCCAGCAGCTTAGTAGTCGGCGGGGGATCTGGGGCCAACGTCCTGACTTTC,TRBV7-6,TRBD2,-,TRBJ2-6
CASRGTGRNTEAFF,TGTGCCAGCAGGGGGACAGGGCGGAACACTGAAGCTTTCTTT,TRBV6-5,TRBD1,few,TRBJ1-1
CAISEINTAAEAFF,TGTGCCATCAGTGAGATCAATACGGCGGCTGAAGCTTTCTTT,TRBV10-3,-,-,TRBJ1-1
CASSPVRTSGIYEQYF,TGTGCCAGCAGCCCAGTGCGGACTAGCGGGATCTACGAGCAGTACTTC,TRBV7-2,TRBD2,-,TRBJ2-7
CASSERAGELFF,TGCGCCAGCAGTGAGAGAGCCGGGGAGCTGTTTTTT,TRBV10-2,-,-,TRBJ2-2
CASSSPSGRRADTQYF,TGTGCCAGCAGCTCCCCTAGCGGGAGACGAGCAGATACGCAGTATTTT,TRBV11-3,TRBD2,-,TRBJ2-3
CASSRLAGGPNEQFF,TGTGCTAGCAGCCGTCTAGCGGGAGGGCCCAATGAGCAGTTCTTC,TRBV7-7,TRBD2,-,TRBJ2-1
CASSQGETTEAFF,TGTGCCAGCAGCCAAGGGGAGACCACTGAAGCTTTCTTT,TRBV14,-,-,TRBJ1-1
CASSPAIERTSYEQYF,TGTGCCAGCAGCCCAGCTATCGAGCGGACTTCCTACGAGCAGTACTTC,TRBV4-2,-,-,TRBJ2-7
CASSQQKVRNTEAFF,TGTGCCAGCAGCCAACAGAAGGTTAGGAACACTGAAGCTTTCTTT,TRBV7-3,-,-,TRBJ1-1
CASSLGSGVSTDTQYF,TGTGCCAGCAGTTTAGGGAGCGGGGTCAGCACAGATACGCAGTATTTT,TRBV7-3,TRBD2,once,TRBJ2-3
CASSEGLEKTQYF,TGCGCCAGCAGCGAGGGACTAGAGAAGACCCAGTACTTC,TRBV5-1,TRBD2,-,TRBJ2-5
CATTDRGDGGPQHF,TGTGCCACCACTGACAGGGGCGACGGGGGGCCCCAGCATTTT,TRBV15,TRBD1,-,TRBJ1-5
CASSLGGQGAVYGYTF,TGCGCCAGCAGCTTGGGAGGACAGGGGGCCGTCTATGGCTACACCTTC,TRBV5-1,TRBD1,-,TRBJ1-2
CASSLEGAYNEQFF,TGTGCCAGCAGCTTAGAGGGGGCATACAATGAGCAGTTCTTC,TRBV7-9,TRBD1,-,TRBJ2-1
CASSYLGQGSDYGYTF,TGTGCCAGCAGTTACTTGGGACAGGGAAGCGACTATGGCTACACCTTC,TRBV6-5,TRBD1,-,TRBJ1-2
CASSRVPQGSSDTQYF,TGTGCCAGCAGCCGGGTCCCGCAGGGTAGCTCAGATACGCAGTATTTT,TRBV11-2,-,-,TRBJ2-3
CASSYSGGTGELFF,TGTGCCAGCAGTTACTCGGGGGGTACCGGGGAGCTGTTTTTT,TRBV6-6,-,-,TRBJ2-2
CASSLAREDTQYF,TGTGCCAGCAGCTTAGCGCGGGAAGATACGCAGTATTTT,TRBV7-6,-,-,TRBJ2-3
CASSLLAGEAETQYF,TGTGCCAGCAGTTTACTAGCGGGAGAAGCCGAGACCCAGTACTTC,TRBV27,TRBD2,-,TRBJ2-5
CASSLDRSYGYTF,TGTGCCAGCAGCTTAGACAGATCCTATGGCTACACCTTC,TRBV7-3,-,-,TRBJ1-2
CASRPGLANEQYF,TGTGCCAGCCGACCGGGACTAGCGAACGAGCAGTACTTC,TRBV7-9,TRBD2,-,TRBJ2-7
CASSLAGHQETQYF,TGTGCCAGCAGTCTAGCGGGACACCAAGAGACCCAGTACTTC,TRBV6-5,TRBD2,-,TRBJ2-5
CASSPGTGVWVEQYF,TGTGCCAGCAGCCCTGGGACAGGGGTTTGGGTCGAGCAGTACTTC,TRBV7-8,TRBD1,-,TRBJ2-7
CASSYTSGTEQYF,TGTGCCAGCAGTTACACTAGCGGGACCGAGCAGTACTTC,TRBV6-6,TRBD2,-,TRBJ2-7